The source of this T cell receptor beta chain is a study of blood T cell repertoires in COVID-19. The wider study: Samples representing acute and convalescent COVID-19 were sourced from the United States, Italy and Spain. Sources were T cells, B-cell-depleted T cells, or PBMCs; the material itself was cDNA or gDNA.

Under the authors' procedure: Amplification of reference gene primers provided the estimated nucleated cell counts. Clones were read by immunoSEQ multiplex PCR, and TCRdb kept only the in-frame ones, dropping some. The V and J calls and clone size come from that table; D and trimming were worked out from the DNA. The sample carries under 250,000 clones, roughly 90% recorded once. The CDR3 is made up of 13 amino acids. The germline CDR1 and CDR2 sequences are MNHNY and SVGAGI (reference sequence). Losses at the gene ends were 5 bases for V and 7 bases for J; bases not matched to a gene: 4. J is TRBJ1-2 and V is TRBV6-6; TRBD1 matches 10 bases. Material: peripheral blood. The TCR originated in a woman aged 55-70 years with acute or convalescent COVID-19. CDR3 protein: CASSRDRGTGYTF. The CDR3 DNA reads TGTGCCAGCAGTCGGGACAGGGGTACTGGCTACACCTTC.